Reported below is one TCR beta chain. The data were taken from a study of blood T cell repertoires in COVID-19. Study at large: Sites across the United States, Italy and Spain contributed samples from acute and convalescent COVID-19. PBMCs, B-cell-depleted T cells, or T cells provided the cDNA or gDNA that made up the material.

CDR1 and CDR2 (germline): MDHEN, SYDVKM. The CDR3 totals 11 residues. V was pared by 6 bases and J by 5 bases, with 4 bases between. Source study methods: Reference gene primer amplification gave nucleated cell count estimates. The repertoire was sequenced with immunoSEQ multiplex PCR; TCRdb's copy has only in-frame clones and lacks some. V and J calls and clone size come straight from that table; D and trimming were deduced from the DNA. The sample yields some 180,000 clones, 80% to 95% seen once. Sequencing was carried out using peripheral blood. The chain is built from TRBV28 and TRBJ2-2; D is ambiguous. The receptor was isolated from a man aged 50 to 59 with acute or convalescent COVID-19. CDR3 in DNA: TGTGCCAGCAGCTATACCGGGGAGCTGTTTTTT. Its protein product is CASSYTGELFF.